This T cell receptor (beta chain) emerged from a study of T cell responses to AZD1222 COVID-19 vaccine. Study-wide results and caveats: At study baseline, merely five or six AZD1222 recipients were seropositive.

Details on this clone: Its specificity is unknown.

The data were produced by immunoSEQ multiplex PCR, yet TCRdb's version contains in-frame clones alone and is incomplete. This sample has 150,000 or so clones, with roughly 90% found just once. CDR1 SNHLY and CDR2 FYNNEI come from the germline V gene. Germline trimming cut 7 bases from V and 8 bases from J; bases unmatched to any gene: 6. The CDR3 extends over 13 amino acids. The genes are TRBV2 and TRBJ1-4; 8 nucleotides match TRBD1. The receptor's source is an adult in good health. The sequencing used peripheral blood, collected on day 0 of AZD1222 vaccination. CDR3 DNA sequence: TGTGCCAGCAACCAGGGGGCTAGGGAAAAACTGTTTTTT. Protein product: CASNQGAREKLFF.